These 21 T cell receptor beta chains were sequenced from one sample in a study of low-dose radiotherapy and immunotherapy resistance in tumors. Time point described: before trial treatment. TRAV and TRBV primers primed cDNA for both TCRalpha and TCRbeta. Amplification, which lasted around 21 PCR cycles, used a constant-region primer and V-primer adapter to amplify TCRs. TCRdb re-called the reads through MiXCR, storing one row per CDR3 protein. The sample comprises some 82,000 distinct CDR3 sequences, around 18% of which are singletons, and 4.5% to 7.5% rests with the top ten. The sequencing used PBMCs, collected before treatment. All receptors come from a male donor with prostate cancer.

This clonotype was detected ten times or more. The chain couples TRBV19 to TRBJ1-5; 9 bases line up with TRBD1. The V gene end was trimmed by 7 bases and the J gene end by 5 bases; junction bases not matched to a gene: 9. This CDR3 spans 15 amino acids. CDR1 LNHDA and CDR2 SQIVND come from the germline V gene (reference sequence). The CDR3 coding sequence is TGTGCCAGTATTGATCGGACAGGGGCTTATCAGCCCCAGCATTTT. It is translated as CASIDRTGAYQPQHF. Using reference TRBV19 and TRBJ1-5 for the parts outside the CDR3, the full variable domain is DGGITQSPKYLFRKEGQNVTLSCEQNLNHDAMYWYRQDPGQGLRLIYYSQIVNDFQKGDIAEGYSVSREKKESFPLTVTSAQKNPTAFYLCASIDRTGAYQPQHFGDGTRLSIL.

The genes are TRBV5-1 and TRBJ2-3; no clear D gene. Between the trimmed V and J ends, which lost 7 bases and 0 bases, there was a span of 9 bases. The CDR3 extends over 13 amino acids. The germline V gene encodes CDR1 SGHRS and CDR2 YFSETQ. The CDR3 region is CASGPTSTDTQYF. CDR3 bases: TGCGCCAGCGGTCCTACTAGCACAGATACGCAGTATTTT.

This clonotype was recorded a few times. This clone may be a read error of a much larger clone one base away. J is TRBJ2-1 and V is TRBV6-4; possible D gene TRBD1, 6 bases. The CDR3 is made up of 12 amino acids. From germline, CDR1 is MRHNA and CDR2 SNTAGT. V lost 6 bases and J lost 11, with 14 bases in between. CDR3 sequence: CASRGAEGKQFF. The CDR3 coding sequence is TGTGCCAGCAGGGGGGCTGAAGGGAAGCAGTTCTTC.

This clonotype occurred many times. This rearrangement joins TRBV5-1 to TRBJ2-3; D is possibly TRBD1 or TRBD2 (5 bases each). Germline V gene lookup returns CDR1 SGHRS and CDR2 YFSETQ. Trimming left V 5 bases short and J 4 bases short, with 14 bases between. CDR3 length: 14 residues. CDR3 sequence reads: CASRGVRGADTQYF. In DNA, the CDR3 is TGCGCCAGCAGGGGAGTCCGGGGCGCAGATACGCAGTATTTT.

The sample holds many counts of this clonotype. The rearrangement joins TRBV2 to TRBJ1-2; perhaps TRBD1 as D (5 bases). Trimming shortened V by 4 bases and J by 5 bases, and 11 bases separated the two germline ends. Germline loops: CDR1 SNHLY, CDR2 FYNNEI. CDR3 length equals 13 residues. CDR3 loop: CASSGQRIYGYTF. The CDR3 nucleotides are TGTGCCAGCAGTGGACAGCGAATTTATGGCTACACCTTC.

This clonotype occurred many times. The V and J genes are TRBV12-3 or TRBV12-4 and TRBJ1-5; 7 bases fit TRBD1. V trimming: 7 bases; J trimming: 0 bases; junction bases outside the gene matches: 15. This CDR3 comprises 18 residues. Here the CDR3 DNA reads TGTGCCAGCACCCGTAGCGTGAACAGGGGTTATAGCAATCAGCCCCAGCATTTT. Protein: CASTRSVNRGYSNQPQHF.

This clonotype has a handful of counts. The chain recombines TRBV6-5 with TRBJ2-7; TRBD1 is a possible D gene (5 bases). The length of the CDR3 is 12 residues. V lost 2 bases and J 5 bases, leaving 7 bases between the germline ends. From germline, CDR1 is MNHEY and CDR2 SVGAGI. In DNA form, the CDR3 reads TGTGCCAGCAGTTACACAGGTGACGAGCAGTACTTC. This codes for CASSYTGDEQYF.

The V gene is TRBV5-1, the J gene TRBJ1-1, with 8 bases lining up with TRBD1. The V gene's germline CDR1 is SGHRS and CDR2 YFSETQ. V lost 4 bases and J lost 4; bases outside the gene matches: 9. The CDR3 runs to 15 residues. The CDR3 nucleotides read TGCGCCAGCAGCAGCCAATCAGGGGGCCCCACTGAAGCTTTCTTT. Translation gives CASSSQSGGPTEAFF.

This clonotype appeared many times. The chain has TRBV4-1 and TRBJ2-7; D remains ambiguous. Per germline, CDR1 MGHRA and CDR2 YSYEKL. V shed 5 bases and J shed 6 bases, with 17 bases lying between them. This CDR3 is 14 amino acids long. The CDR3 is CASSEQDASSEQYF. The CDR3 DNA is TGCGCCAGCAGCGAGCAGGACGCCTCATCCGAGCAGTACTTC.

This clonotype was counted ten times or more. The V call is TRBV12-3 or TRBV12-4, the J call TRBJ2-2, with 8 bases lining up with TRBD2. This CDR3 comprises 16 residues. Germline trimming cut 1 base from V and 4 bases from J; bases unmatched to any gene: 5. The CDR3 sequence is CASSLGAGVGTGELFF. Written as DNA, the CDR3 is TGTGCCAGCAGTTTAGGAGCGGGGGTAGGCACCGGGGAGCTGTTTTTT.

Comments on this clonotype: This is likely a read error, given that the CDR3 carries no conserved phenylalanine or tryptophan at its end. The chain carries TRBV28 and TRBJ2-1; 7 positions agree with TRBD2. In germline, CDR1 is MDHEN, CDR2 SYDVKM. This CDR3 comprises 16 residues. CDR3 region: CASSGRAGFSHNEQFS. The CDR3, as DNA: TGTGCCAGCAGTGGAAGAGCGGGGTTCTCCCACAATGAGCAGTTCTCC.

This clonotype was detected ten times or more. The chain has TRBV6-6 and TRBJ1-6; possible D gene TRBD1, 5 bases. This CDR3 spans 14 amino acids. Per the germline V gene, CDR1 is MNHNY and CDR2 is SVGAGI (reference sequence). The V end lost 5 bases, the J end lost 5 bases, and 10 bases lay between the germline ends. CDR3 amino acids: CASSGGTDNSPLHF. The CDR3 DNA sequence: TGTGCCAGCAGTGGCGGGACGGATAATTCACCCCTCCACTTT.

This clonotype was counted ten times or more. The chain couples TRBV6-2 or TRBV6-3 to TRBJ2-3, with D unresolved. Germline lookup yields CDR1 MNHEY and CDR2 SVGEGT. This CDR3 is built from 14 residues. Trimming cost V 5 bases and J 2 bases, with 11 bases left between them. CDR3 DNA: TGTGCCAGCAGTCCCACCCGAGACACAGATACGCAGTATTTT. This translates into CASSPTRDTDTQYF.

With regard to this clonotype: A read error is likely here: a far larger clone is one base away. The rearrangement uses TRBV5-1 and TRBJ2-1; the D call may be TRBD1 or TRBD2 (6 bases each). V lost 4 bases and J 10 bases, leaving 18 bases between the germline ends. This CDR3 comprises 14 residues. Germline V gene data show CDR1 as SGHRS and CDR2 as YFSETQ. The CDR3 region is CASSPEGGTYEQFF. Here the CDR3 DNA reads TGCGCCAGCAGCCCGGAGGGGGGAACCTACGAGCAGTTCTTC.

This clonotype was detected many times. The chain combines TRBV4-1 with TRBJ2-3; D is perhaps TRBD1 (6 bases). The CDR3 sequence is 15 residues long. Germline V gives CDR1 MGHRA, CDR2 YSYEKL. Trimming left V 0 bases short and J 4 bases short, with 11 bases between. The CDR3 protein is CASSQDWTAPDTQYF. The CDR3 DNA reads TGCGCCAGCAGCCAAGATTGGACAGCCCCAGATACGCAGTATTTT.

Many counts were recorded for this clonotype. The rearrangement links TRBV4-1 to TRBJ1-2, with 11 bases aligning to TRBD1. Germline trimming cut 0 bases from V and 7 bases from J; bases unmatched to any gene: 7. The germline V gene has CDR1 MGHRA and CDR2 YSYEKL. The CDR3 has 16 amino acids. The DNA of the CDR3 is TGCGCCAGCAGCCAAGATTCCGGACAGGGGGCTGGTGGCTACACCTTC. Residues: CASSQDSGQGAGGYTF.

This clonotype was observed a handful of times. The rearrangement uses TRBV5-1 and TRBJ2-1; no clear D gene. Trimming removed 4 bases from V and 7 bases from J, with 12 bases in between. In germline, CDR1 is SGHRS, CDR2 YFSETQ. This CDR3 has 13 amino acids. The CDR3 coding sequence is TGCGCCAGCAGCCAAAACCCGCTTAATGAGCAGTTCTTC. It is translated as CASSQNPLNEQFF. Full variable domain (missing parts from reference TRBV5-1 and TRBJ2-1): KAGVTQTPRYLIKTRGQQVTLSCSPISGHRSVSWYQQTPGQGLQFLFEYFSETQRNKGNFPGRFSGRQFSNSRSEMNVSTLELGDSALYLCASSQNPLNEQFFGPGTRLTVL.

This clonotype was detected many times. The chain couples TRBV28 to TRBJ1-1; D unresolved. V lost 6 bases, J lost 3 bases, and 8 bases lay in between. The CDR3 extends over 12 amino acids. Germline V lookup: CDR1 MDHEN, CDR2 SYDVKM. The CDR3 here is CASSLWDTEAFF. CDR3 coding DNA: TGTGCCAGCAGCCTGTGGGACACTGAAGCTTTCTTT.

This clonotype was seen repeatedly, ten times or more. The chain has TRBV20-1 and TRBJ1-5; 8 nucleotides align to TRBD1. The CDR3 spans 14 residues. With 8 bases clipped from V and 5 bases from J, the junction kept 11 bases outside the gene matches. The germline gives CDR1 DFQATT, CDR2 SNEGSKA (reference sequence). CDR3 nucleotide sequence: TGCAGTACTCCAGGGGGCCCTTATCATCAGCCCCAGCATTTT. This translates into CSTPGGPYHQPQHF.

The rearrangement links TRBV28 to TRBJ1-6; D is ambiguous. The CDR3 is 13 amino acids. V lost 6 bases and J lost 10, with 13 bases in between. Germline V CDR1 and CDR2: MDHEN, SYDVKM. The CDR3 loop reads CASRGGARSPLHF. CDR3 coding DNA: TGTGCCAGCAGAGGTGGTGCTCGATCACCCCTCCACTTT.

At least ten counts were recorded for this clonotype. The chain carries TRBV7-9 and TRBJ2-1; the match to TRBD2 covers 14 bases. J was trimmed by 5 bases and V by 5 bases; bases with no gene match: 11. The CDR3 consists of 18 residues. Germline CDR1 is SEHNR and CDR2 is FQNEAQ (reference sequence). In DNA form, the CDR3 reads TGTGCCAGCAGCCTGGGACTAGCGGGAGAGGTAGCGGACAATGAGCAGTTCTTC. This codes for CASSLGLAGEVADNEQFF. Variable domain in full (rest from reference TRBV7-9 and TRBJ2-1): DTGVSQNPRHKITKRGQNVTFRCDPISEHNRLYWYRQTLGQGPEFLTYFQNEAQLEKSRLLSDRFSAERPKGSFSTLEIQRTEQGDSAMYLCASSLGLAGEVADNEQFFGPGTRLTVL.